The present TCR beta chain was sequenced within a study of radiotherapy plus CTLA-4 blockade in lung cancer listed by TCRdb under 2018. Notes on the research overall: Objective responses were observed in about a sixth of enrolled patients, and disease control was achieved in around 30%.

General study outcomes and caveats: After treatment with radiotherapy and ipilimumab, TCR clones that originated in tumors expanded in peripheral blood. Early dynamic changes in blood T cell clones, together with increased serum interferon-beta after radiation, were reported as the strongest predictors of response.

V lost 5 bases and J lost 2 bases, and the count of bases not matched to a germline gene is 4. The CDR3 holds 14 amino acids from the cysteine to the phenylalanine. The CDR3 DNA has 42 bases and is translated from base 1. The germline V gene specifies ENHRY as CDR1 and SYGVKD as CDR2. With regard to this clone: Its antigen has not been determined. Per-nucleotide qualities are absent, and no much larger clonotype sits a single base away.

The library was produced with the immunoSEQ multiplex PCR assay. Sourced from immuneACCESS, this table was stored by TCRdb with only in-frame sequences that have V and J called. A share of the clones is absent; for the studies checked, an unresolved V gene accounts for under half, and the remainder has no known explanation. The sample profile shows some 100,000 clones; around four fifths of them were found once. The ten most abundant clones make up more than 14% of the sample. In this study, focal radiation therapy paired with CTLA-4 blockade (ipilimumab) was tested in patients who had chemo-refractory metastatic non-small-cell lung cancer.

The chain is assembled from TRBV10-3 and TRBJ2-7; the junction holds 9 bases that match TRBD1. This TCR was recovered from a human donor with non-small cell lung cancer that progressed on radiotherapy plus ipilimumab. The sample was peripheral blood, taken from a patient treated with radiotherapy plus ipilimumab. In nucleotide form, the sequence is TGTGCCATCAGTTTCGGGACAGGGACCTACGAGCAGTACTTC. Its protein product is CAISFGTGTYEQYF.